This T cell receptor beta chain appears in the sequencing data of a study of response to subunit inactivated influenza vaccine. Per germline, CDR1 SGDLS and CDR2 YYNGEE. This CDR3 has 19 residues. The J segment lost 5 bases and the V segment lost 4 bases, leaving 19 bases of the junction unmatched. Study results and caveats: There was a suggestion from the authors that each seasonal influenza vaccination recruits few new T cells.

TCRdb used MiXCR to reprocess the RT-PCR reads, holding one entry per CDR3 protein. The repertoire holds 530,000 or so distinct CDR3 sequences, with 12% as singletons. This clonotype was seen only a few times. Its specificity is unknown. Material: PBMCs from blood, obtained on the day of vaccination. The rearrangement links TRBV9 to TRBJ2-2; 8 nucleotides match TRBD2. The clonotype originates from a man aged 45-60 years who received an inactivated influenza vaccine. The CDR3 region has the DNA TGTGCCAGCAGCCCACGAGACCTTACTAGCGGTGGGGGAACCGGGGAGCTGTTTTTT. The encoded protein is CASSPRDLTSGGGTGELFF.